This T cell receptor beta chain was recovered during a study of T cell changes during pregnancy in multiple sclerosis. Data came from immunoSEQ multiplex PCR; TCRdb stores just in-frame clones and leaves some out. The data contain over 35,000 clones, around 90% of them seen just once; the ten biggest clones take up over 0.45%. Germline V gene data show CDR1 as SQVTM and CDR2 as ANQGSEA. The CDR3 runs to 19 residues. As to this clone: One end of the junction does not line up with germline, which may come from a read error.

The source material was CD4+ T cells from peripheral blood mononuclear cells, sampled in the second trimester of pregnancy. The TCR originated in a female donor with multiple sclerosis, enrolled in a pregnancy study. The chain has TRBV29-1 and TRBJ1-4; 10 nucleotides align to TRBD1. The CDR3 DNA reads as TGCAGCCTTGAAATACCGGGACAGGGGCCTTTTGCAACTAATGAAAAACTGTTTTTT. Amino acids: CSLEIPGQGPFATNEKLFF.